Sequencing of this T cell receptor beta chain was carried out in a study of radiotherapy plus CTLA-4 blockade in lung cancer. Findings and limits, study-wide: Dynamics of early blood T cell clones, together with interferon-beta, were reportedly the best predictors of response. Tumor-origin TCR clones grew in blood after radiotherapy plus ipilimumab.

Measured with immunoSEQ multiplex PCR; TCRdb has only the in-frame clones, and not every one. This sample has tens of thousands of clones, with approximately 84% found just once. Losses at the gene ends were 5 bases for V and 6 bases for J; bases not matched to a gene: 10. The CDR3 contains 15 residues. CDR1 and CDR2 from the germline V gene are MDHEN and SYDVKM. A remark on this clone: The antigen remains undetermined.

Ipilimumab CTLA-4 blockade and focal radiation were given to patients with chemo-refractory metastatic non-small-cell lung cancer. This TCR came from a human donor with non-small cell lung cancer whose response to radiotherapy plus ipilimumab could not be evaluated. V usage is TRBV28 and J usage is TRBJ2-4; 7 bases match TRBD1. This sample comprised peripheral blood, obtained from a patient treated with radiotherapy plus ipilimumab. In nucleotides, the CDR3 is TGTGCCAGCAGTCCCCGGACAGGACCGACAAACATTCAGTACTTC. Translating gives CASSPRTGPTNIQYF.